The next 21 T cell receptor beta chains were all read from a single sample in a study of T cell repertoires in cytomegalovirus infection. These TCRs' antigens remain unknown. Using its own MiXCR run on the reads, TCRdb lists one record per CDR3 protein. The sample contains 900,000 to 950,000 distinct CDR3 sequences, approximately 31% of which appear only once. The sample in question was cultured CD8+ T cells from PBMCs, obtained from culture after CMV antigen stimulation. These receptors were obtained from a human donor in good health (CMV status not recorded). Some clones in this sample may be carry-over from other donors' samples.

This clonotype was recorded many times. This rearrangement joins TRBV7-8 to TRBJ1-4, with D possibly matching TRBD1 (5 bases). Deletions cut 5 bases from V and 0 bases from J, with 10 bases between. Germline lookup yields CDR1 SGHVS and CDR2 FQNEAQ. The CDR3 contains 15 residues. CDR3 sequence (DNA): TGTGCCAGCAGCCCAGGGTTCTCAACTAATGAAAAACTGTTTTTT. Its translation is CASSPGFSTNEKLFF.

This chain links TRBV24-1 with TRBJ2-5; TRBD1 is a possible D gene (6 bases). The germline V gene encodes CDR1 KGHDR and CDR2 SFDVKD. V gave up 0 bases and J gave up 0 bases, with 7 bases separating them. This CDR3 has 15 amino acids. The CDR3 DNA reads TGTGCCACCAGTGATTTGAGGGACAACCAAGAGACCCAGTACTTC. Its translation is CATSDLRDNQETQYF.

This clonotype was counted only a few times. CDR3 bases: TGTGCCAGCAGCTCAGACAGGGCTTGGGATGGAAACACCATATATTTT. It encodes CASSSDRAWDGNTIYF. The rearrangement uses TRBV3-1 and TRBJ1-3, with 7 nucleotides matching TRBD1. The junction had 10 bases not matched to a gene; V was cut back by 5 bases and J by 3 bases. CDR1 and CDR2 from the germline V gene are LGHDT and YNNKEL (reference sequence). The CDR3 has 16 amino acids.

With regard to this clonotype: The germline gene is not matched at one end of the junction; a read error may be the cause. The CDR3 nucleotides read TGTGCCAGCAGTGAAGCGTTCCGGGACCTAGTCTTT. Translating gives CASSEAFRDLVF. The chain joins TRBV6-1 to TRBJ1-6; TRBD1 is a possible D gene (5 bases). CDR3 length: 12 residues. Per the germline V gene, CDR1 is MNHNS and CDR2 is SASEGT.

The chain recombines TRBV5-1 with TRBJ2-1, with TRBD2 identical over 10 bases. Germline CDR1 SGHRS, CDR2 YFSETQ. V trimming: 2 bases; J trimming: 7 bases; junction bases outside the gene matches: 12. CDR3 length: 17 residues. CDR3 loop: CASSLGSGGPFWNEQFF. The CDR3 nucleotides read TGCGCCAGCAGCTTAGGTAGCGGGGGGCCATTCTGGAATGAGCAGTTCTTC.

The CDR3 reads CASSYRQPNYGYTF. Written as DNA, the CDR3 is TGTGCCAGCAGCTACCGACAGCCTAACTATGGCTACACCTTC. The genes are TRBV13 and TRBJ1-2, with TRBD1 as a possible D gene (5 bases). The V end was cut by 4 bases, the J end by 0 bases, with 9 bases between. The CDR3 consists of 14 residues. CDR1 is PRHDT and CDR2 is FYEKMQ in the germline V gene (reference sequence).

As regards this clonotype: The junction shows a germline mismatch at one end, possibly a read error. This chain uses TRBV7-2 with TRBJ1-1; possibly TRBD1 for D (5 bases). Germline V CDR1 and CDR2: SGHTA, FQGNSA. The CDR3 is 14 residues long. CDR3 in amino acids: CASGLSRANTEAFF. The CDR3, as DNA: TGTGCCAGCGGCTTATCCAGGGCGAACACTGAAGCTTTCTTT.

This clonotype was seen many times. The CDR3, as DNA: TGTGCCAGCAGCTTAAGGGGGAGACCGGACCCTAATGAAAAACTGTTTTTT. It translates to CASSLRGRPDPNEKLFF. The chain links TRBV7-2 to TRBJ1-4; possible D gene TRBD1, 6 bases. The germline gives CDR1 SGHTA, CDR2 FQGNSA. Between the trimmed V and J ends, which lost 2 bases and 3 bases, there was a span of 16 bases. This CDR3 is 17 amino acids long.

The V and J genes are TRBV6-6 and TRBJ2-3; TRBD1 matches 10 bases. This CDR3 is built from 14 residues. With 9 bases clipped from V and 2 bases from J, the junction kept 5 bases outside the gene matches. Germline loops: CDR1 MNHNY, CDR2 SVGAGI (reference sequence). In DNA form, the CDR3 reads TGTGCCAGTGACAGGGGGCTCTACACAGATACGCAGTATTTT. As protein: CASDRGLYTDTQYF.

The rearrangement links TRBV27 to TRBJ2-1, with 9 bases fitting TRBD1. The germline gives CDR1 MNHEY, CDR2 SMNVEV (reference sequence). V was clipped by 4 bases and J by 6 bases; unmatched bases: 7. CDR3 length: 15 residues. CDR3 in amino acids: CASSYTGGPFNEQFF. DNA for the CDR3: TGTGCCAGCAGTTATACAGGGGGCCCCTTCAATGAGCAGTTCTTC.

There are a few counts of this clonotype. J is TRBJ2-1 and V is TRBV12-3 or TRBV12-4, with a possible D match to TRBD1 (5 bases). The CDR3 length is 14 residues. V was clipped by 11 bases and J by 0 bases, with 14 bases between them. CDR3 DNA: TGTGCCGACAGCCCACCGAGCTCCTACAATGAGCAGTTCTTC. Protein: CADSPPSSYNEQFF.

The chain carries TRBV12-3 or TRBV12-4 and TRBJ1-2, with a possible D match to TRBD1 (6 bases). This CDR3 spans 17 amino acids. With 6 bases removed from V and 5 bases from J, the gap between germline ends came to 25 bases. DNA for the CDR3: TGTGCCAGCAGCCCCTCGGGGGGGCAAAGTCAACGATATGGCTACACCTTC. Amino acids: CASSPSGGQSQRYGYTF.

The chain combines TRBV15 with TRBJ1-1; D is ambiguous. Germline-derived CDR1 and CDR2 are LNHNV and YYDKDF (reference sequence). The V and J ends lost 3 bases and 1 base respectively, with 6 bases between them. There are 13 residues in the CDR3. As DNA, the CDR3 is TGTGCCACCAGCAGCCTCAGGAACACTGAAGCTTTCTTT. This encodes CATSSLRNTEAFF.

V and J are TRBV7-4 and TRBJ1-5; D might be TRBD1 (5 bases). This CDR3 has 14 amino acids. V was cut by 7 bases and J by 1 base, with 11 bases left in between. CDR1 and CDR2 (germline): SGHVT, SQSDAQ. CDR3 DNA: TGTGCCAGCACCCCGGGGACGAGCAATCAGCCCCAGCATTTT. It encodes CASTPGTSNQPQHF.

This sequence joins TRBV7-9 and TRBJ1-5, with a tentative D call TRBD1 (5 bases). Germline lookup yields CDR1 SEHNR and CDR2 FQNEAQ (reference sequence). Deletions cut 1 base from V and 2 bases from J, with 9 bases between. The CDR3 runs 15 residues. The CDR3: CASSLDRRGNQPQHF. The CDR3 region has the DNA TGTGCCAGCAGCTTAGACAGGCGCGGCAATCAGCCCCAGCATTTT.

This clonotype occurred a few times. V is TRBV4-2 and J is TRBJ1-1, with TRBD1 matching over 7 bases. This CDR3 comprises 15 residues. With V trimmed by 1 base and J by 4 bases, 6 bases remained unmatched. CDR1 LGHNA and CDR2 YNFKEQ come from the germline V gene. The CDR3 DNA sequence: TGTGCCAGCAGCCAAGGGTTGGCAGGGGGCACTGAAGCTTTCTTT. Its protein is CASSQGLAGGTEAFF.

This clonotype showed up just a few times. J is TRBJ1-4 and V is TRBV27, with D possibly matching TRBD1 (5 bases). Germline V gene sequence: CDR1 MNHEY, CDR2 SMNVEV (reference sequence). Trimming removed 6 bases from V and 0 bases from J, with 8 bases in between. This CDR3 comprises 14 residues. CDR3 in DNA: TGTGCCAGCAGCTGGGGGACAACTAATGAAAAACTGTTTTTT. This encodes CASSWGTTNEKLFF.

This clonotype appeared a few times. V and J are TRBV15 and TRBJ1-1, with 7 bases lining up with TRBD1. Losses at the gene ends were 3 bases for V and 8 bases for J; bases not matched to a gene: 6. CDR1 is LNHNV, CDR2 YYDKDF, per germline (reference sequence). CDR3 length equals 13 residues. CDR3 sequence reads: CATSSPDRPEAFF. CDR3 DNA sequence: TGTGCCACCAGCAGCCCGGACAGGCCCGAAGCTTTCTTT.

The V call is TRBV7-4, the J call TRBJ2-7, with 8 bases matching TRBD2. Germline loops: CDR1 SGHVT, CDR2 SQSDAQ. This CDR3 is built from 15 residues. The ends lost 5 bases at V and 2 bases at J; junction bases unmatched: 8. The CDR3 coding sequence is TGTGCCAGCAGCCCAACCGGGGGGGACGCCTACGAGCAGTACTTC. Its protein is CASSPTGGDAYEQYF.

This clonotype was seen a handful of times. The V and J genes are TRBV12-5 and TRBJ2-7; 7 nucleotides match TRBD1. V was pared by 6 bases and J by 0 bases, with 5 bases of the junction left unmatched. Germline lookup yields CDR1 LGHNT and CDR2 FRNRAP. The CDR3 loop spans 14 amino acids. In DNA form, the CDR3 reads TGTGCTAGTGGCCAGGGGGTATACTCCTACGAGCAGTACTTC. Translating it yields CASGQGVYSYEQYF.

DNA of the CDR3: TGTGCCATCGCGTCCCCCTCTGGAAACACCATATATTTT. Its translation: CAIASPSGNTIYF. The chain combines TRBV10-3 with TRBJ1-3, with no clear D. The ends were cut back, 8 bases at V and 0 bases at J, with 8 bases in the middle. The germline gives CDR1 ENHRY, CDR2 SYGVKD. The CDR3 runs 13 residues.